The next 11 T cell receptor beta chains were all read from a single sample in a study of blood T cell repertoires in COVID-19. This table comes from immunoSEQ multiplex PCR, and its TCRdb copy is limited to in-frame clones, with some not included. Of about 190,000 clones listed, around 90% are singletons. The sample comprised peripheral blood. The receptors stem from a man between 40 and 49 years old with acute or convalescent COVID-19.

CDR3 loop: CASSDHGGTEAFF. CDR3 bases: TGTGCCAGCAGTGACCACGGAGGGACTGAAGCTTTCTTT. The chain uses TRBV6-4 and TRBJ1-1; D not resolved. Trimming took 2 bases from V and 5 from J, leaving 9 bases between them. The CDR3 has 13 residues. Germline CDR1 reads MRHNA; CDR2 reads SNTAGT.

CDR3 sequence: CASSEGPRGRAGYTF. Written as DNA, the CDR3 is TGTGCCAGCAGTGAAGGGCCCAGGGGTCGGGCTGGCTACACCTTC. The chain couples TRBV2 to TRBJ1-2, with a tentative D call TRBD1 (6 bases). Germline V CDR1 and CDR2: SNHLY, FYNNEI. With 1 base removed from V and 7 bases from J, the gap between germline ends came to 16 bases. This CDR3 contains 15 residues.

The rearrangement links TRBV7-9 to TRBJ2-2; D possibly corresponds to TRBD2 (6 bases). Germline loops: CDR1 SEHNR, CDR2 FQNEAQ (reference sequence). Trimming took 7 bases from V and 5 from J, leaving 8 bases between them. The CDR3 sequence is 12 residues long. The CDR3 loop is CASTRETGELFF. Written as DNA, the CDR3 is TGTGCCAGCACGCGGGAAACCGGGGAGCTGTTTTTT.

The chain joins TRBV7-9 to TRBJ1-4; D remains ambiguous. Per the germline V gene, CDR1 is SEHNR and CDR2 is FQNEAQ (reference sequence). The CDR3 covers 17 residues. Trimming removed 5 bases from V and 5 bases from J, with 21 bases in between. The CDR3 reads CASSPRVGLGTNEKLFF. In DNA form, the CDR3 reads TGTGCCAGCAGCCCGCGGGTGGGGTTGGGAACCAATGAAAAACTGTTTTTT.

V and J are TRBV18 and TRBJ1-6, with unresolved D. Germline V CDR1 and CDR2: KGHSH, LQKENI. This CDR3 comprises 14 residues. Trimming shortened V by 3 bases and J by 8 bases, and 11 bases separated the two germline ends. The CDR3 DNA is TGTGCCAGCTCACCGCCGGTTCTTGATTCACCCCTCCACTTT. Translating it yields CASSPPVLDSPLHF.

The V gene is TRBV21-1, the J gene TRBJ2-3; TRBD1 is the table's D call and was not checked against the DNA. TRBV21-1 has pseudogene status. The CDR3 extends over 16 amino acids. The CDR3 is CASSKADRSGTDTQYF. CDR3 in DNA: TGTGCCAGCAGCAAAGCGGACAGGAGTGGAACAGATACGCAGTATTTT.

This clone was detected a few times. This chain uses TRBV9 with TRBJ2-5, with 11 positions matching TRBD1. The CDR3 spans 16 residues. The V segment lost 6 bases and the J segment 4 bases; nucleotides outside the gene matches: 11. Germline assignment: CDR1 SGDLS and CDR2 YYNGEE. The CDR3 loop is CASNRGDRGSRETQYF. CDR3 bases: TGTGCCAGCAACCGGGGGGACAGGGGGAGTCGAGAGACCCAGTACTTC.

V usage is TRBV2 and J usage is TRBJ1-5; D perhaps matches TRBD1 (6 bases). The germline V gene encodes CDR1 SNHLY and CDR2 FYNNEI. The CDR3 length is 14 residues. The V and J ends lost 7 bases and 6 bases respectively, with 16 bases between them. The CDR3 reads CASNWDTLGQPQHF. CDR3 nucleotides: TGTGCCAGCAACTGGGACACCCTCGGTCAGCCCCAGCATTTT.

This clone was seen more than once but under ten times. This rearrangement joins TRBV10-3 to TRBJ2-3, with D unclear. The germline V and J ends were trimmed by 2 bases and 0 bases, with 9 bases remaining between them. Germline lookup yields CDR1 ENHRY and CDR2 SYGVKD. This CDR3 has 15 residues. The CDR3 spells CAISEGQPSTDTQYF. Here the CDR3 DNA reads TGTGCCATCAGTGAGGGGCAGCCTAGCACAGATACGCAGTATTTT.

As DNA, the CDR3 is TGTGCCAGCAGCCTAAATCCGGGCACTGAAGCTTTCTTT. It specifies CASSLNPGTEAFF. The V gene is TRBV14, the J gene TRBJ1-1; D is ambiguous. Trimming took 4 bases from V and 4 from J, leaving 10 bases between them. Germline CDR1 and CDR2: SGHDN and FVKESK. This CDR3 is built from 13 residues.

The chain joins TRBV7-9 to TRBJ2-2, with D maybe TRBD1 (5 bases). Trimming took 2 bases from V and 0 from J, leaving 10 bases between them. Germline V gene lookup returns CDR1 SEHNR and CDR2 FQNEAQ (reference sequence). This CDR3 region has 16 residues. The CDR3 spells CASSLFGAANTGELFF. CDR3 DNA: TGTGCCAGCAGCTTATTTGGGGCGGCGAACACCGGGGAGCTGTTTTTT.